The entry that follows covers one TCR beta chain sequence. The data stem from a study of blood T cell repertoires in COVID-19. Study information: COVID-19 samples, acute and convalescent, were from the United States, Italy and Spain.

The CDR3 runs to 17 residues. Germline V CDR1 and CDR2: SQVTM, ANQGSEA. V shed 3 bases and J 0 bases; nucleotides not matched to a gene: 7. TCRdb's copy holds only in-frame clones and misses some; the assay was immunoSEQ multiplex PCR. This table holds about 180,000 clones, 65% to 85% found once. This TCR was recovered from a woman in her 40s with COVID-19, enrolled during active disease. The chain joins TRBV29-1 to TRBJ2-1, with TRBD2 matching 11 bases. Sequencing input: peripheral blood. The CDR3, as DNA: TGCAGCGTTGACCGTAGCGGGGGGGATTACTCCTACAATGAGCAGTTCTTC. Translated, it gives CSVDRSGGDYSYNEQFF.